The T cell receptor (beta chain) described here comes from a study of blood T cell repertoires in COVID-19. Study as a whole: The cDNA or gDNA used as material had been derived from T cells, B-cell-depleted T cells, or PBMCs.

The germline V gene has CDR1 DFQATT and CDR2 SNEGSKA (reference sequence). The CDR3 covers 12 residues. Trimming stripped 3 bases from V and 8 bases from J, with 10 bases between. The method was immunoSEQ multiplex PCR; TCRdb's version includes in-frame clones alone and lacks a portion of them. The profile shows about 220,000 clones, 86% of them singletons. Enrollment of patients from Seattle took place during active infection, with longitudinal follow-up. Material for sequencing was peripheral blood. The sequence derives from a woman in her forties or fifties with COVID-19, enrolled during active disease. This rearrangement joins TRBV20-1 to TRBJ1-4, with D uncertain. The CDR3 loop is CSASLRGEKLFF. The CDR3 DNA follows: TGCAGTGCTAGTCTCCGCGGGGAAAAACTGTTTTTT.